Listed below are T cell receptor beta chains from one sample, sequenced in a study of CD8 T cells in Susac syndrome. TCRdb reprocessed the immunoSEQ multiplex PCR reads via MiXCR and lists one record per CDR3 protein. The sample lists under 350,000 distinct CDR3 sequences, about 91% seen once, with over 0.065% in the top ten. The material sequenced was CD4+ T cells from PBMCs. These receptors were collected from a human donor with multiple sclerosis. The CDR3 runs from the conserved cysteine through the conserved F or W. The D gene is left open where the match is weak. Rows may omit the clone size; those that give it use once, few, many or a size class.

.	TRBJ2-1	TRBV14	.	TGTGCCAGCAGTTGGAGGGCCAACAACAATGAGCAGTTCTTC	CASSWRANNNEQFF
.	TRBJ2-1	TRBV27	.	TGTGCCAGCAAGGGCTTTGTGAACAATGAGCAGTTCTTC	CASKGFVNNEQFF
TRBD1	TRBJ2-7	TRBV7-9	.	TGTGCCAGCAGCTTAGCGGGACAGGGTAACCACGAGCAGTACTTC	CASSLAGQGNHEQYF
.	TRBJ2-7	TRBV12-3/TRBV12-4	.	TGTGCCAGCAGTTCGCTAGGGGGGGGCCCGGGTGAGCAGTACTTC	CASSSLGGGPGEQYF
.	TRBJ2-7	TRBV7-2	.	TGTGCCAGCAGCTTAGAGTCCCAAAGATTCGAGCAGTACTTC	CASSLESQRFEQYF
TRBD1	TRBJ2-1	TRBV7-9	.	TGTGCCAGCAGCTCAAGGGGGCGGTTTTACAATGAGCAGTTCTTC	CASSSRGRFYNEQFF
.	TRBJ1-5	TRBV12-3/TRBV12-4	.	TGTGCCAGCAGCCCGACCGACTATAGCAATCAGCCCCAGCATTTT	CASSPTDYSNQPQHF
TRBD2	TRBJ2-1	TRBV2	.	TGTGCCAGCAGGACCCCTCAGGCGGGAGTCTACAATGAGCAGTTCTTC	CASRTPQAGVYNEQFF
.	TRBJ2-7	TRBV18	.	TGTGCCAGCTCACCCCTAGCTAATACCTACGAGCAGTACTTC	CASSPLANTYEQYF
TRBD2	TRBJ2-2	TRBV24-1	.	TGTGCCACCAGTGATTCCGCGGGGCGGGGGAGAAACACCGGGGAGCTGTTTTTT	CATSDSAGRGRNTGELFF
TRBD1	TRBJ1-5	TRBV18	once	TGTGCCAGCTCACCACAGACAGGGAGGAATCAGCCCCAGCATTTT	CASSPQTGRNQPQHF
TRBD2	TRBJ2-3	TRBV11-2	.	TGTGCCAGCAGCTCTCGGGGCCGGGGGGGCCCGGGAGATACGCAGTATTTT	CASSSRGRGGPGDTQYF
.	TRBJ1-4	TRBV25-1	.	TGTGCCAGCAGTGAATATTCGAGTTTCGCTAATGAAAAACTGTTTTTT	CASSEYSSFANEKLFF
.	TRBJ2-7	TRBV19	.	TGTGCCAGTAGTATGGGAACTACTTACTACGAGCAGTACTTC	CASSMGTTYYEQYF
TRBD1	TRBJ1-1	TRBV12-3/TRBV12-4	.	TGTGCCAGCAGTCCCCCTGGGACAGGGCGTACTGAAGCTTTCTTT	CASSPPGTGRTEAFF
TRBD1	TRBJ2-1	TRBV18	.	TGTGCCAGCTCACCAAGAATGGGACAGGGGCAAAATGAGCAGTTCTTC	CASSPRMGQGQNEQFF
TRBD2	TRBJ2-2	TRBV24-1	.	TGTGCCACCAGTGACCCGGGACTAGCCCCCGGGGAGCTGTTTTTT	CATSDPGLAPGELFF
TRBD2	TRBJ2-1	TRBV29-1	.	TGCAGCGTTGACGAAACTAGCGTCGGTTCCTACAATGAGCAGTTCTTC	CSVDETSVGSYNEQFF
TRBD1	TRBJ1-4	TRBV30	.	TGTGCCTGGAGTGCAAAGACAGGGCTTCGGGAAAAACTGTTTTTT	CAWSAKTGLREKLFF